This T cell receptor (beta chain) emerged from a study of blood T cell repertoires in COVID-19. In germline, CDR1 is MRHNA, CDR2 SNTAGT. This CDR3 comprises 16 residues. The junction had 0 bases not matched to a gene; V was cut back by 0 bases and J by 0 bases. As handled by the study authors: Estimated nucleated cell counts came from reference gene primer amplification. The assay was immunoSEQ multiplex PCR, and TCRdb's table has in-frame clones only and misses some. V, J and clone size are those of that table, while D and trimming were read from the DNA. The sample gives a few hundred thousand clones, over 80% of which show up once; 1.2% is in the top ten.

The sample taken for sequencing was PBMCs or T cells enriched from blood (not recorded which). The sequence was obtained from a human donor in a cohort exposed to, infected with or recovered from COVID-19 (not recorded which). The donor label of this sample is uncertain. The J gene is TRBJ2-3, the V gene TRBV6-4; the match to TRBD2 covers 10 bases. The CDR3 here is CASSDSSGGSTDTQYF. The CDR3 region has the DNA TGTGCCAGCAGTGACTCTAGCGGGGGGAGCACAGATACGCAGTATTTT.